The 27 T cell receptor beta chains reported below all come from one sample, sequenced in a study of blood T cell repertoires in COVID-19. Profiled with immunoSEQ multiplex PCR; TCRdb holds only in-frame clones, not every one. The sample shows 300,000 to 400,000 clones, 86% of them seen only once. Sequencing was performed on peripheral blood. These receptors originate from a woman aged 55-69 years with COVID-19, enrolled during active disease.

The chain uses TRBV6-2 or TRBV6-3 and TRBJ1-2; D unclear. The CDR3 length is 13 residues. Trimming shortened V by 5 bases and J by 5 bases, and 12 bases separated the two germline ends. CDR1 and CDR2 (germline): MNHEY, SVGEGT. This chain's CDR3 is CASSLDAAYGYTF. Here the CDR3 DNA reads TGTGCCAGCAGTCTAGACGCAGCTTATGGCTACACCTTC.

This clone was seen just once. V and J are TRBV24-1 and TRBJ1-2, with D perhaps TRBD1 (6 bases). Germline V gene lookup returns CDR1 KGHDR and CDR2 SFDVKD. This CDR3 has 14 residues. The V and J ends lost 9 bases and 0 bases respectively, with 13 bases between them. As DNA, the CDR3 is TGTGCCACCGGAGGGGGGGGAGCTAACTATGGCTACACCTTC. It yields the protein CATGGGGANYGYTF.

This chain connects TRBV4-1 to TRBJ2-5; the match to TRBD2 covers 7 bases. In germline, CDR1 is MGHRA, CDR2 YSYEKL. The V and J ends lost 2 bases and 2 bases, in that order; junction bases with no gene match: 5. The CDR3 consists of 15 residues. The CDR3 DNA is TGCGCCAGCAGCCAACCGACGGGGGGACAAGAGACCCAGTACTTC. This translates into CASSQPTGGQETQYF.

This chain uses TRBV7-9 with TRBJ1-1, with D tentatively TRBD1 (5 bases). Trimming pared 5 bases from V and 0 bases from J, leaving 10 bases between. The CDR3 extends over 14 amino acids. Germline V gene sequence: CDR1 SEHNR, CDR2 FQNEAQ (reference sequence). CDR3 in DNA: TGTGCCAGCAGCGCGACAGTCATGAACACTGAAGCTTTCTTT. Amino acids: CASSATVMNTEAFF. Full variable domain (rest looked up from reference TRBV7-9 and TRBJ1-1): DTGVSQNPRHKITKRGQNVTFRCDPISEHNRLYWYRQTLGQGPEFLTYFQNEAQLEKSRLLSDRFSAERPKGSFSTLEIQRTEQGDSAMYLCASSATVMNTEAFFGQGTRLTVV.

The J gene is TRBJ1-2, the V gene TRBV27; 7 bases match TRBD1. CDR1 and CDR2 from the germline V gene are MNHEY and SMNVEV (reference sequence). The CDR3 extends over 14 amino acids. V gave up 6 bases and J gave up 7 bases; unmatched junction bases: 11. In DNA form, the CDR3 reads TGTGCCAGCAGGCGTGAAGACAGGGATGGTGGCTACACCTTC. Encoded protein: CASRREDRDGGYTF.

The V and J genes are TRBV9 and TRBJ2-3; D remains unclear. The CDR3 is 15 residues long. Per the germline V gene, CDR1 is SGDLS and CDR2 is YYNGEE. Trimming stripped 0 bases from V and 1 base from J, with 9 bases between. CDR3 DNA: TGTGCCAGCAGCGTAGGAGGCAGACGCACAGATACGCAGTATTTT. Translated, it gives CASSVGGRRTDTQYF.

V gene TRBV10-3 combines with J gene TRBJ2-1, with 9 nucleotides matching TRBD2. This CDR3 is built from 13 residues. Germline lookup yields CDR1 ENHRY and CDR2 SYGVKD. V shed 6 bases, J shed 8 bases, and the junction held 5 bases outside the gene matches. In DNA, the CDR3 is TGTGCCATCAGGGGACTAGCAGAGGATGAGCAGTTCTTC. This encodes CAIRGLAEDEQFF.

This chain links TRBV27 with TRBJ2-7; 13 bases agree with TRBD2. From germline, CDR1 is MNHEY and CDR2 SMNVEV (reference sequence). The CDR3 is 15 amino acids. V lost 8 bases and J lost 0; bases outside the gene matches: 4. CDR3 DNA: TGTGCCAGCCACCGGACTAGCGGGGGCTCCTACGAGCAGTACTTC. Translation gives CASHRTSGGSYEQYF.

This sequence joins TRBV3-1 (or the pseudogene TRBV3-2) and TRBJ2-2, with a weak D call TRBD1 (5 bases). V gave up 2 bases and J gave up 3 bases, with 7 bases separating them. The germline CDR1 and CDR2 sequences are LGHDT and YNNKEL (reference sequence). The CDR3 extends over 14 amino acids. The CDR3 sequence: CASSQLGDTGELFF. As DNA, the CDR3 is TGTGCCAGCAGCCAACTAGGGGACACCGGGGAGCTGTTTTTT.

The J gene is TRBJ2-7, the V gene TRBV20-1; 7 nucleotides line up with TRBD2. This CDR3 comprises 11 residues. The J segment lost 7 bases and the V segment lost 1 base, leaving 1 base of the junction unmatched. Germline V lookup: CDR1 DFQATT, CDR2 SNEGSKA (reference sequence). The DNA of the CDR3 is TGCAGTGCTAGAGGGGGGGGAGAGCAGTACTTC. Protein product: CSARGGGEQYF.

This clone has only one observation. The V gene is TRBV27, the J gene TRBJ1-1; D remains unclear. The CDR3 is made up of 15 amino acids. Germline V gene data show CDR1 as MNHEY and CDR2 as SMNVEV (reference sequence). Trimming shortened V by 5 bases and J by 5 bases, and 18 bases separated the two germline ends. The CDR3 protein is CASSPQVDGGTEAFF. The CDR3 nucleotides read TGTGCCAGCAGTCCGCAGGTGGATGGAGGAACTGAAGCTTTCTTT.

The chain has TRBV30 and TRBJ1-1; D gene unclear. The CDR3 spans 12 residues. Germline V CDR1 and CDR2: GTSNPN, SVGIG (reference sequence). Trimming shortened V by 1 base and J by 4 bases, and 7 bases separated the two germline ends. CDR3 region: CAWSAQSTEAFF. The CDR3 bases are TGTGCCTGGAGTGCTCAGTCCACTGAAGCTTTCTTT. Drawing the rest from reference TRBV30 and TRBJ1-1, the complete variable domain is SQTIHQWPATLVQPVGSPLSLECTVEGTSNPNLYWYRQAAGRGLQLLFYSVGIGQISSEVPQNLSASRPQDRQFILSSKKLLLSDSGFYLCAWSAQSTEAFFGQGTRLTVV.

The genes are TRBV7-9 and TRBJ2-7, with D possibly matching TRBD2 (6 bases). Trimming took 3 bases from V and 3 from J, leaving 12 bases between them. The CDR3 covers 14 residues. CDR1 and CDR2 from the germline V gene are SEHNR and FQNEAQ (reference sequence). Here the CDR3 reads CASSLPGTYYEQYF. For the CDR3, the DNA is TGTGCCAGCAGCTTGCCCGGGACTTACTACGAGCAGTACTTC.

The chain is built from TRBV30 and TRBJ1-4; the D gene is possibly TRBD1 (5 bases). V gave up 1 base and J gave up 4 bases, with 13 bases separating them. This CDR3 is 15 amino acids long. Germline V gene sequence: CDR1 GTSNPN, CDR2 SVGIG (reference sequence). In DNA form, the CDR3 reads TGTGCCTGGAGTGGTAGGGGATCCCTTAATGAAAAACTGTTTTTT. Translating gives CAWSGRGSLNEKLFF.

The chain couples TRBV4-2 to TRBJ2-7, with 9 bases aligning to TRBD2. From germline, CDR1 is LGHNA and CDR2 YNFKEQ. This CDR3 is 15 amino acids long. Germline trimming cut 0 bases from V and 4 bases from J; bases unmatched to any gene: 4. The DNA of the CDR3 is TGTGCCAGCAGCCAAGATTCGGGACTAGCTTACGAGCAGTACTTC. It yields the protein CASSQDSGLAYEQYF.

This chain connects TRBV18 to TRBJ2-4; 7 bases are a match to TRBD1. This CDR3 is built from 15 residues. The germline V gene encodes CDR1 KGHSH and CDR2 LQKENI. With V trimmed by 0 bases and J by 6 bases, 5 bases remained unmatched. This CDR3 is CASSPPGTEGNIQYF. The CDR3 DNA is TGTGCCAGCTCACCACCGGGGACAGAGGGAAACATTCAGTACTTC.

J is TRBJ2-7 and V is TRBV28; possibly TRBD1 for D (5 bases). The germline gives CDR1 MDHEN, CDR2 SYDVKM. The CDR3 loop spans 16 amino acids. V dropped 6 bases and J dropped 5 bases, with 23 bases sitting between them. CDR3 bases: TGTGCCAGCAGCACTCCAGGTCCCCCCAGGGTCCACGAGCAGTACTTC. As protein: CASSTPGPPRVHEQYF.

The rearrangement links TRBV18 to TRBJ2-3; the match to TRBD2 covers 9 bases. This CDR3 has 16 amino acids. In germline, CDR1 is KGHSH, CDR2 LQKENI. V lost 5 bases, J lost 2 bases, and 8 bases stayed unmatched. This chain's CDR3 is CASSNSAGGITDTQYF. The CDR3 bases are TGTGCCAGCTCAAATTCAGCGGGGGGAATCACAGATACGCAGTATTTT.

The chain joins TRBV7-3 to TRBJ2-1, with 9 bases lining up with TRBD1. The germline V gene encodes CDR1 SGHTA and CDR2 FQGTGA. The CDR3 runs to 16 residues. The V and J ends lost 3 bases and 4 bases, in that order; junction bases with no gene match: 7. CDR3 sequence (DNA): TGTGCCAGCAGCTTCTTCACCGGGACAGGGTACAATGAGCAGTTCTTC. Residues: CASSFFTGTGYNEQFF.

The chain recombines TRBV6-6 with TRBJ1-5; no firm D call. The CDR3 totals 15 residues. V lost 2 bases and J 10 bases, leaving 18 bases between the germline ends. Germline lookup yields CDR1 MNHNY and CDR2 SVGAGI (reference sequence). CDR3 sequence reads: CASSYLTSSAHPQHF. Here the CDR3 DNA reads TGTGCCAGCAGTTACCTTACCAGTTCTGCCCACCCCCAGCATTTT.

The chain combines TRBV20-1 with TRBJ1-1, with a weak D call TRBD1 (5 bases). In germline, CDR1 is DFQATT, CDR2 SNEGSKA (reference sequence). Trimming shortened V by 3 bases and J by 4 bases, and 18 bases separated the two germline ends. The CDR3 loop spans 15 amino acids. CDR3 bases: TGCAGTGCTAGTCCCCCCCGATCCGGGGGCACTGAAGCTTTCTTT. Translation gives CSASPPRSGGTEAFF.

The V and J genes are TRBV13 and TRBJ1-5, with 8 positions matching TRBD1. Germline loops: CDR1 PRHDT, CDR2 FYEKMQ (reference sequence). The J segment lost 2 bases and the V segment lost 7 bases, leaving 1 base of the junction unmatched. CDR3 length: 13 amino acids. The CDR3 spells CASNRGGNQPQHF. In DNA, the CDR3 is TGTGCCAGCAACAGGGGGGGCAATCAGCCCCAGCATTTT.

J is TRBJ1-1 and V is TRBV2; 7 bases line up with TRBD1. Germline V gene lookup returns CDR1 SNHLY and CDR2 FYNNEI. V lost 5 bases to trimming and J lost 3 bases; unmatched junction nucleotides: 0. The CDR3 is made up of 12 amino acids. The CDR3 coding sequence is TGTGCCAGCAGTACAGGGGACACTGAAGCTTTCTTT. Encoded protein: CASSTGDTEAFF.

The chain uses TRBV7-8 and TRBJ1-1; 7 nucleotides match TRBD1. The CDR3 is 16 residues long. V was pared by 0 bases and J by 4 bases, with 8 bases of the junction left unmatched. From germline, CDR1 is SGHVS and CDR2 FQNEAQ. CDR3 DNA: TGTGCCAGCAGCTTAGCCCCAGACAGGGAAACCACTGAAGCTTTCTTT. Its translation is CASSLAPDRETTEAFF.

The chain carries TRBV10-1 and TRBJ1-3, with D possibly TRBD1 on 6 matching bases. The ends were cut back, 5 bases at V and 2 bases at J, with 7 bases in the middle. Germline lookup yields CDR1 WNHNN and CDR2 SYGVQD (reference sequence). The CDR3 loop spans 13 amino acids. DNA of the CDR3: TGCGCCAGCAGTCAGGGGACTGGAAACACCATATATTTT. Amino acids: CASSQGTGNTIYF.

The rearrangement joins TRBV9 to TRBJ2-7, with 7 bases lining up with TRBD1. Trimming at V came to 4 bases and at J to 2 bases, leaving 6 bases not matched to a gene. The CDR3 runs 14 residues. Germline lookup yields CDR1 SGDLS and CDR2 YYNGEE. The CDR3 spells CASSPRTGPYEQYF. CDR3 sequence (DNA): TGTGCCAGCAGCCCCCGGACAGGCCCCTACGAGCAGTACTTC.

The CDR3 here is CSASPLRGGSTDTQYF. The DNA for the CDR3 is TGCAGTGCTAGTCCCCTCAGAGGGGGTAGCACAGATACGCAGTATTTT. The chain recombines TRBV20-1 with TRBJ2-3, with a weak D call TRBD1 (6 bases). CDR1 DFQATT and CDR2 SNEGSKA come from the germline V gene (reference sequence). V was pared by 3 bases and J by 0 bases, with 16 bases between. The CDR3 contains 16 residues.